Sequencing of this T cell receptor beta chain was carried out in a study of monozygotic twins with inflammatory bowel disease. Study-wide results and limits: Healthy co-twins exceeded IBD patients in TCRbeta diversity as measured by inverse Simpson. Repertoire likeness was no different across concordant and discordant twins, perhaps owing to restricted power.

Reprocessing the 5' RACE reads, TCRdb reports a single entry for every CDR3 protein and omits DNA. This sample's clone table lists about 160,000 distinct CDR3 sequences. As concerns this clonotype: What it binds is unknown.

In germline, CDR1 is MNHEY, CDR2 SVGEGT. The CDR3 sequence is 16 residues long. The gene calls are TRBV6-2 or TRBV6-3 and TRBJ2-3; lacking DNA, the TRBD1 call made by TCRdb goes unchecked. This receptor was obtained from a human donor with ulcerative colitis or Crohn's disease, or a healthy co-twin of an affected twin (not recorded which). Sequencing was done on a sample of blood. Here the CDR3 reads CASNDRAAPFTNTQYF.